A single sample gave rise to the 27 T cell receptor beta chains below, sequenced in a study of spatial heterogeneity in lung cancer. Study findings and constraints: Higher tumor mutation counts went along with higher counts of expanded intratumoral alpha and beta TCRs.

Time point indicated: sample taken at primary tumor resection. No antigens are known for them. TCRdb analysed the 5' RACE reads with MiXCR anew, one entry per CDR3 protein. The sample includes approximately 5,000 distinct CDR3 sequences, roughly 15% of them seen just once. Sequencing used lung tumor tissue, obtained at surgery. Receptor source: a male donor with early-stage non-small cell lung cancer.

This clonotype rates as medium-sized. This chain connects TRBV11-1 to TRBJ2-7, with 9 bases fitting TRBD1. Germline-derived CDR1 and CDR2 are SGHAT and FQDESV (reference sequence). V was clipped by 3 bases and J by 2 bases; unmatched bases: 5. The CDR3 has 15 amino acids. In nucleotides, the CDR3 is TGTGCCAGCAGCTTGGGGACAGGGCTTACCTACGAGCAGTACTTC. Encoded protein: CASSLGTGLTYEQYF.

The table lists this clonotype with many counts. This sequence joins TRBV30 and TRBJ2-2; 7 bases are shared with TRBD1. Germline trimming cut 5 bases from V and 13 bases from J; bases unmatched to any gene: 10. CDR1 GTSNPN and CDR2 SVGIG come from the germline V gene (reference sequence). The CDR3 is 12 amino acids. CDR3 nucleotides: TGTGCCTGGGATAGGGGGCAGGGGAGGCTGTTTTTT. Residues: CAWDRGQGRLFF.

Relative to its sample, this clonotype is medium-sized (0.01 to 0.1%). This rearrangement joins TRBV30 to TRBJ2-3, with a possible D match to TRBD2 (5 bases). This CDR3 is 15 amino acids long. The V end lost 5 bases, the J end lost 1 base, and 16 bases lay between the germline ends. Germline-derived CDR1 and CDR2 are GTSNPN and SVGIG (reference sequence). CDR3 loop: CAWDGGRSGTDTQYF. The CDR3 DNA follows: TGTGCCTGGGACGGCGGGCGCTCCGGCACAGATACGCAGTATTTT. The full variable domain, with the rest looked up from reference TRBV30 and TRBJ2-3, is SQTIHQWPATLVQPVGSPLSLECTVEGTSNPNLYWYRQAAGRGLQLLFYSVGIGQISSEVPQNLSASRPQDRQFILSSKKLLLSDSGFYLCAWDGGRSGTDTQYFGPGTRLTVL.

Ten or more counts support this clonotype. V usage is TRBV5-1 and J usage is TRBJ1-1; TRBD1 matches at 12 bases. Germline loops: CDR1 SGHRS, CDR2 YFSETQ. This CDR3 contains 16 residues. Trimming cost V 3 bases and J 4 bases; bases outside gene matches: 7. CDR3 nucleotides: TGCGCCAGCAGCTCGGGGACAGGGGGCAGGGGCACTGAAGCTTTCTTT. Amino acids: CASSSGTGGRGTEAFF.

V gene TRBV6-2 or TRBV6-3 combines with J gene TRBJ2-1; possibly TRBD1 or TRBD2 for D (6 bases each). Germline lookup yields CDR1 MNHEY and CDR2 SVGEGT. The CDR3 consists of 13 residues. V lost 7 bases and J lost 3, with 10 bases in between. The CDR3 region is CASKEGDYNEQFF. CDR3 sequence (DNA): TGTGCCAGCAAGGAGGGGGACTACAATGAGCAGTTCTTC.

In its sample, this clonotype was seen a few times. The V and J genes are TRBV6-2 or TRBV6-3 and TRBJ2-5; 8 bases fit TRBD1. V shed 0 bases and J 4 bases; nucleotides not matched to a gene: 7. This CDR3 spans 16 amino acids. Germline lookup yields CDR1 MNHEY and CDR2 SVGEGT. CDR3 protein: CASSYSQTGVVETQYF. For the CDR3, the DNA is TGTGCCAGCAGTTACTCTCAGACAGGGGTCGTAGAGACCCAGTACTTC.

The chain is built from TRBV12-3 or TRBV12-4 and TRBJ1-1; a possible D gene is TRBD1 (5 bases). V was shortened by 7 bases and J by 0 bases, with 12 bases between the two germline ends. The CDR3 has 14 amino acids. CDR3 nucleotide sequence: TGTGCCAGCACCCTGGGAGGGGTGAACACTGAAGCTTTCTTT. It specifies CASTLGGVNTEAFF.

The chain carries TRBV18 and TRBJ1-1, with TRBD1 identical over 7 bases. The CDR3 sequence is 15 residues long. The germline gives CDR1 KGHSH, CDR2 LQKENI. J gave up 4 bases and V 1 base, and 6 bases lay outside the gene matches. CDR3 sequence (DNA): TGTGCCAGCTCACCACTTTCCCACAGGGGCACTGAAGCTTTCTTT. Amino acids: CASSPLSHRGTEAFF.

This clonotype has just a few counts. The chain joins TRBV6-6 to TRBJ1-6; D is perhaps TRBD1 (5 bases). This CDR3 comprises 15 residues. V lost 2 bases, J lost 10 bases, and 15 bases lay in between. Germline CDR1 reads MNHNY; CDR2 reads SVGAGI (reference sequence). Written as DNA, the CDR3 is TGTGCCAGCAGTTACATAGTAGGGGAAGGGTCACCCCTCCACTTT. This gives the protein CASSYIVGEGSPLHF.

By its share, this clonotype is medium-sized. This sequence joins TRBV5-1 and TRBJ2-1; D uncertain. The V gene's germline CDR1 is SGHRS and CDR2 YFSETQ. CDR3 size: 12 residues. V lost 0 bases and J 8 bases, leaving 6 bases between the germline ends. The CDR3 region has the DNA TGCGCCAGCAGCTTGGCCAACTATGAGCAGTTCTTC. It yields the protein CASSLANYEQFF.

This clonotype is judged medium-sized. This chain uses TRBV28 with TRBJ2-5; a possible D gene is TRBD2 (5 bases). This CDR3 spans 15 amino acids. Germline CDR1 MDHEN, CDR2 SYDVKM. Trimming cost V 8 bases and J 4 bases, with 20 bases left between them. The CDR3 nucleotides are TGTGCCAGCGCCCTAGCTGGGAGCGGTAGAGAGACCCAGTACTTC. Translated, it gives CASALAGSGRETQYF.

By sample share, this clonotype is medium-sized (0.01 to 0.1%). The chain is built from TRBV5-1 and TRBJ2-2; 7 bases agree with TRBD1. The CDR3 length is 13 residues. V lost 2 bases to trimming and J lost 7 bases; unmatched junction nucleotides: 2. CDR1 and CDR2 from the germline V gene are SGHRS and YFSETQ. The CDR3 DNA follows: TGCGCCAGCAGCTTTGGACAGGTCGGGGAGCTGTTTTTT. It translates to CASSFGQVGELFF.

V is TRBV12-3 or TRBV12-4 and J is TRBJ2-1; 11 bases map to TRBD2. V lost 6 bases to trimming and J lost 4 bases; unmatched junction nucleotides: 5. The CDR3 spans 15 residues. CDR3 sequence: CASSPTSGGYNEQFF. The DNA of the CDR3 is TGTGCCAGCAGCCCAACTAGCGGGGGATACAATGAGCAGTTCTTC.

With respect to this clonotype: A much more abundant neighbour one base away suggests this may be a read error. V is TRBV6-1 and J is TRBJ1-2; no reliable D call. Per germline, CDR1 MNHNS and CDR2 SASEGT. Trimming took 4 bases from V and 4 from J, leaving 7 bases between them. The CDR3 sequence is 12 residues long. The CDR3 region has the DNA TGTGCCAGCAGTGGAAGTTCCTATGGCTACACCTTC. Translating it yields CASSGSSYGYTF.

The CDR3 is CASSALSPGELFF. In DNA, the CDR3 is TGTGCCAGCAGCGCCCTCAGCCCGGGGGAGCTGTTTTTT. The chain recombines TRBV9 with TRBJ2-2; no clear D gene. The V gene's germline CDR1 is SGDLS and CDR2 YYNGEE. V lost 3 bases to trimming and J lost 8 bases, with 11 bases between them. This CDR3 region has 13 residues.

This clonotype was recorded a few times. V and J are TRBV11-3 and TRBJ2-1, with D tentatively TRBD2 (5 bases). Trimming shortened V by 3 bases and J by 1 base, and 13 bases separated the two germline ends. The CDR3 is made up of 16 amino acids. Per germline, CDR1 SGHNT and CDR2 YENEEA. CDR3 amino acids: CASSLEWTESYNEQFF. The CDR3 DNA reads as TGTGCCAGCAGCTTGGAGTGGACTGAATCCTACAATGAGCAGTTCTTC. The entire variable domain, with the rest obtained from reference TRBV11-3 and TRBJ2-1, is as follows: EAGVVQSPRYKIIEKKQPVAFWCNPISGHNTLYWYLQNLGQGPELLIRYENEEAVDDSQLPKDRFSAERLKGVDSTLKIQPAELGDSAVYLCASSLEWTESYNEQFFGPGTRLTVL.

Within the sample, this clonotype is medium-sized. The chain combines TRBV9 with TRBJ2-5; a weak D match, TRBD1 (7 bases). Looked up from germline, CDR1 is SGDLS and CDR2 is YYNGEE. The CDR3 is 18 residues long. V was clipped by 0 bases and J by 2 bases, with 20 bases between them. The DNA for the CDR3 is TGTGCCAGCAGCGTAGTTCCTTGGCAGGGGGGCCCTCAAGAGACCCAGTACTTC. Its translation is CASSVVPWQGGPQETQYF.

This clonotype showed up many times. The CDR3 nucleotides are TGTGCCAGCAGCTCACCTAAAGGACAGTTCTACGAGCAGTACTTC. Protein sequence: CASSSPKGQFYEQYF. The chain links TRBV5-6 to TRBJ2-7; maybe TRBD1 (6 bases). Germline V gene lookup returns CDR1 SGHDT and CDR2 YYEEEE. V was clipped by 3 bases and J by 3 bases, with 16 bases between them. This CDR3 contains 15 residues. The full variable domain, with the rest looked up from reference TRBV5-6 and TRBJ2-7, is DAGVTQSPTHLIKTRGQQVTLRCSPKSGHDTVSWYQQALGQGPQFIFQYYEEEERQRGNFPDRFSGHQFPNYSSELNVNALLLGDSALYLCASSSPKGQFYEQYFGPGTRLTVT.

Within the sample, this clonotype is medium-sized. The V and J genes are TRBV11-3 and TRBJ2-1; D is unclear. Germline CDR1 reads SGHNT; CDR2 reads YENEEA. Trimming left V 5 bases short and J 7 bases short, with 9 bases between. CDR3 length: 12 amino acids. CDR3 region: CASSQTWNEQFF. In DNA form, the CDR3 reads TGTGCCAGCAGCCAGACCTGGAATGAGCAGTTCTTC.

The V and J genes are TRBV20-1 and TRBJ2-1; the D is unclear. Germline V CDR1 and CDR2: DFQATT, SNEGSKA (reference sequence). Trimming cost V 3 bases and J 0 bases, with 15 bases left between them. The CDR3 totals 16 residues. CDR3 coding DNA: TGCAGTGCTAGTCCTCTGGGCAGCTACTCCTACAATGAGCAGTTCTTC. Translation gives CSASPLGSYSYNEQFF.

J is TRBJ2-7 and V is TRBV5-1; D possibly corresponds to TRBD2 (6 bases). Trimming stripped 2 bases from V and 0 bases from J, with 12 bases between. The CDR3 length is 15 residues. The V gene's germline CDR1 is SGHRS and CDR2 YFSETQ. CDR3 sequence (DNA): TGCGCCAGCAGCTTCTTAGGCGGGGCCTCCTACGAGCAGTACTTC. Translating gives CASSFLGGASYEQYF.

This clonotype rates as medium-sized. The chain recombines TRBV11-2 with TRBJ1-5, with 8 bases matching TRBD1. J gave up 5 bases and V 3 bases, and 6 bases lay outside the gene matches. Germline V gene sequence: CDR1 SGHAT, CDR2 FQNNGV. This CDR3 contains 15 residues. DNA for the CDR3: TGTGCCAGCAGCTTCCAATCAGGGGGCGATCAGCCCCAGCATTTT. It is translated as CASSFQSGGDQPQHF.

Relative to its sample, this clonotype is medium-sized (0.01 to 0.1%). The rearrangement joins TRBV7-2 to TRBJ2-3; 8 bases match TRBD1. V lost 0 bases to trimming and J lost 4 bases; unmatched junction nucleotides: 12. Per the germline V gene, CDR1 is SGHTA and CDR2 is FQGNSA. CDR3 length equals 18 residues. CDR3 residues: CASSLALRAGGVADTQYF. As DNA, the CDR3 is TGTGCCAGCAGCTTAGCGCTTAGGGCAGGGGGCGTCGCAGATACGCAGTATTTT.

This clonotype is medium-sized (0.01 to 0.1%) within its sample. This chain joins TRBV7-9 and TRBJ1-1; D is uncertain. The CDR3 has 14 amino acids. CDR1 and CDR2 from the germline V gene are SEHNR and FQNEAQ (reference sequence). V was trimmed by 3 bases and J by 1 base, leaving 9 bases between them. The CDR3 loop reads CASSFVGRNTEAFF. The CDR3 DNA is TGTGCCAGCAGCTTCGTGGGGAGGAACACTGAAGCTTTCTTT.

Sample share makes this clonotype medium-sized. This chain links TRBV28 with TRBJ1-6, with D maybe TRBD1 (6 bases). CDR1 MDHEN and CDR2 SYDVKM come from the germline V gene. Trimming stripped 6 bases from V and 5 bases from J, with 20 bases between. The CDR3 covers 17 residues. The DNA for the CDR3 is TGTGCCAGCAGACCCGGGGGGGCGAAAGAGGATAATTCACCCCTCCACTTT. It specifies CASRPGGAKEDNSPLHF.

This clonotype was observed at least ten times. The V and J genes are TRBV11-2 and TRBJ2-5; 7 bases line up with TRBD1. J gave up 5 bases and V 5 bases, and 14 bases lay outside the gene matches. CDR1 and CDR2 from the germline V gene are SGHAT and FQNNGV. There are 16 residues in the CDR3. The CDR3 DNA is TGTGCCAGCAGCCAGAGGGGGCGCAGGGGACAGGAGACCCAGTACTTC. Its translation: CASSQRGRRGQETQYF. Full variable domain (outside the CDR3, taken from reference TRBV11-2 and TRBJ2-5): EAGVAQSPRYKIIEKRQSVAFWCNPISGHATLYWYQQILGQGPKLLIQFQNNGVVDDSQLPKDRFSAERLKGVDSTLKIQPAKLEDSAVYLCASSQRGRRGQETQYFGPGTRLLVL.

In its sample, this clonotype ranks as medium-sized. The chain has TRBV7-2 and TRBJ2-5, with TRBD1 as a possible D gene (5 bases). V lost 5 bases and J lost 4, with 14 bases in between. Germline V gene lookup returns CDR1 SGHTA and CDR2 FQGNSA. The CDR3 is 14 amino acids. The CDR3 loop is CASSPRTRRETQYF. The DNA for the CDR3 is TGTGCCAGCAGCCCCCGGACACGGAGAGAGACCCAGTACTTC.